These 27 T cell receptor beta chains originate from one sample sequenced in a study of OX40 agonist ivuxolimab in advanced cancers. Method: immunoSEQ multiplex PCR; TCRdb's copy keeps in-frame clones and lacks some. The table has 20,000 to 30,000 clones, roughly 93% seen once. The input for sequencing was CD4+ or CD8+ T cells sorted from blood, taken in a trial of the OX40 agonist ivuxolimab. These receptors originate from an adult with an advanced solid tumor such as melanoma, head and neck, liver or kidney cancer.

The V and J genes are TRBV5-1 and TRBJ1-1; possibly TRBD1 for D (6 bases). The CDR3 consists of 14 residues. Germline CDR1 SGHRS, CDR2 YFSETQ. Deletions cut 2 bases from V and 5 bases from J, with 13 bases between. CDR3 region: CASSLSQGQTEAFF. CDR3 nucleotide sequence: TGCGCCAGCAGCTTAAGTCAGGGGCAAACTGAAGCTTTCTTT.

CDR3 nucleotides: TGTGCCAGCAGACCCCGGGACGGTCCCTACGAGCAGTACTTC. This encodes CASRPRDGPYEQYF. The chain joins TRBV6-6 to TRBJ2-7; TRBD1 or TRBD2 may be the D gene (5 bases each). Germline CDR1 reads MNHNY; CDR2 reads SVGAGI (reference sequence). This CDR3 has 14 amino acids. V lost 6 bases to trimming and J lost 2 bases, with 14 bases between them.

This sequence joins TRBV7-9 and TRBJ2-2, with D perhaps TRBD1 (5 bases). V was cut by 7 bases and J by 4 bases, with 13 bases left in between. Germline lookup yields CDR1 SEHNR and CDR2 FQNEAQ (reference sequence). This CDR3 spans 14 amino acids. The CDR3 loop reads CASTIGAATGELFF. CDR3 nucleotides: TGTGCCAGCACCATTGGGGCAGCCACCGGGGAGCTGTTTTTT. Looking up the rest from reference TRBV7-9 and TRBJ2-2 gives the full variable domain: DTGVSQNPRHKITKRGQNVTFRCDPISEHNRLYWYRQTLGQGPEFLTYFQNEAQLEKSRLLSDRFSAERPKGSFSTLEIQRTEQGDSAMYLCASTIGAATGELFFGEGSRLTVL.

The DNA of the CDR3 is TGCGCCAGCAGCCCTGGACACACAGATACGCAGTATTTT. Amino acids: CASSPGHTDTQYF. V and J are TRBV5-1 and TRBJ2-3, with D perhaps TRBD1 (5 bases). CDR3 length: 13 residues. The germline V gene encodes CDR1 SGHRS and CDR2 YFSETQ. V lost 4 bases, J lost 2 bases, and 8 bases lay in between.

The rearrangement links TRBV7-3 to TRBJ2-1; TRBD1 agrees at 7 bases. The CDR3 extends over 14 amino acids. Trimming removed 7 bases from V and 6 bases from J; junction bases left unmatched: 9. The germline V gene has CDR1 SGHTA and CDR2 FQGTGA. This chain's CDR3 is CASTQTGLSNEQFF. As DNA, the CDR3 is TGTGCCAGCACCCAGACAGGGTTGAGCAATGAGCAGTTCTTC.

V is TRBV4-2 and J is TRBJ2-3, with D uncertain. CDR3 length equals 14 residues. V was cut by 1 base and J by 6 bases, with 11 bases left in between. Per the germline V gene, CDR1 is LGHNA and CDR2 is YNFKEQ. The CDR3 DNA reads as TGTGCCAGCAGCCAAGTCGGTGGCCCGGATACGCAGTATTTT. Translated: CASSQVGGPDTQYF.

The chain has TRBV6-5 and TRBJ1-3; 7 positions match TRBD1. The germline V gene encodes CDR1 MNHEY and CDR2 SVGAGI. The CDR3 is 15 amino acids. V lost 6 bases, J lost 0 bases, and 5 bases stayed unmatched. The CDR3 region has the DNA TGTGCCAGCAGCCTCAGGGGGGGCTCTGGAAACACCATATATTTT. Translation: CASSLRGGSGNTIYF.

This clone was recorded only once. This sequence joins TRBV30 and TRBJ1-2; D might be TRBD1 (6 bases). Germline V gives CDR1 GTSNPN, CDR2 SVGIG (reference sequence). The CDR3 spans 15 residues. V was cut by 1 base and J by 0 bases, with 12 bases left in between. The CDR3 DNA sequence: TGTGCCTGGAGTGCCAGGGGTCCTGCTAACTATGGCTACACCTTC. Translated, it gives CAWSARGPANYGYTF. Complete variable domain (other parts from reference TRBV30 and TRBJ1-2): SQTIHQWPATLVQPVGSPLSLECTVEGTSNPNLYWYRQAAGRGLQLLFYSVGIGQISSEVPQNLSASRPQDRQFILSSKKLLLSDSGFYLCAWSARGPANYGYTFGSGTRLTVV.

This sequence joins TRBV10-2 and TRBJ2-5; D is uncertain. Germline assignment: CDR1 WSHSY and CDR2 SAAADI. Trimming removed 6 bases from V and 5 bases from J, with 10 bases in between. The CDR3 is 12 residues long. CDR3 sequence (DNA): TGCGCCAGCAGGGTGGGTGTGGAGACCCAGTACTTC. Amino acids: CASRVGVETQYF.

V usage is TRBV6-5 and J usage is TRBJ1-3; D ambiguous. V was clipped by 6 bases and J by 3 bases, with 3 bases between them. Germline assignment: CDR1 MNHEY and CDR2 SVGAGI. CDR3 length: 11 amino acids. The CDR3 sequence: CASSFGNTIYF. CDR3 bases: TGTGCCAGCAGCTTTGGAAACACCATATATTTT.

The CDR3 bases are TGTGCCAGCAGCTTAGCGCTTCTGACTGGCTACACCTTC. This translates into CASSLALLTGYTF. The chain has TRBV7-9 and TRBJ1-2, with D unclear. The length of the CDR3 is 13 residues. From germline, CDR1 is SEHNR and CDR2 FQNEAQ (reference sequence). V was clipped by 0 bases and J by 7 bases, with 9 bases between them.

The V gene is TRBV11-3, the J gene TRBJ2-2, with D tentatively TRBD1 (6 bases). CDR3 length: 15 amino acids. Germline V lookup: CDR1 SGHNT, CDR2 YENEEA. V lost 6 bases and J lost 1, with 12 bases in between. The CDR3 coding sequence is TGTGCCAGCAGAACACCGGGACAGAACACCGGGGAGCTGTTTTTT. This codes for CASRTPGQNTGELFF.

This sequence joins TRBV11-3 and TRBJ2-7, with 7 bases matching TRBD1. This CDR3 has 14 amino acids. V lost 5 bases and J lost 9; bases outside the gene matches: 13. Germline V gene sequence: CDR1 SGHNT, CDR2 YENEEA. This CDR3 reads CASSLDRTTSRQYF. CDR3 nucleotides: TGTGCCAGCAGCCTGGACAGGACAACGAGTCGGCAGTACTTC.

The chain uses TRBV27 and TRBJ2-7, with D perhaps TRBD2 (5 bases). CDR1 MNHEY and CDR2 SMNVEV come from the germline V gene (reference sequence). CDR3 length: 13 amino acids. V lost 8 bases, J lost 8 bases, and 19 bases lay in between. CDR3 region: CASQLDSSSKQYF. For the CDR3, the DNA is TGTGCCAGCCAGCTAGACTCCTCTAGCAAGCAGTACTTC.

The chain links TRBV7-2 to TRBJ2-1; D call uncertain. The germline CDR1 and CDR2 sequences are SGHTA and FQGNSA. Trimming took 2 bases from V and 7 from J, leaving 6 bases between them. The CDR3 is 12 residues long. CDR3 nucleotides: TGTGCCAGCAGCTTACCGAGGAATGAGCAGTTCTTC. Translation: CASSLPRNEQFF.

The chain couples TRBV9 to TRBJ2-3; a weak D match, TRBD2 (6 bases). Germline loops: CDR1 SGDLS, CDR2 YYNGEE. Trimming removed 0 bases at V and 5 bases at J, with 10 bases between. The CDR3 length is 14 residues. In DNA form, the CDR3 reads TGTGCCAGCAGCGTAGCCGCCGGGGGAGATACGCAGTATTTT. Amino acids: CASSVAAGGDTQYF.

This clone was seen a single time. The chain employs TRBV7-2 and TRBJ2-7; 8 bases align to TRBD1. The CDR3 is made up of 16 amino acids. From germline, CDR1 is SGHTA and CDR2 FQGNSA. Trimming removed 0 bases from V and 1 base from J; junction bases left unmatched: 5. The CDR3 here is CASSLAFGQGSYEQYF. The CDR3 coding sequence is TGTGCCAGCAGCTTAGCGTTTGGACAGGGTTCCTACGAGCAGTACTTC.

The chain has TRBV11-1 and TRBJ2-7, with D possibly TRBD2 on 6 matching bases. The CDR3 covers 15 residues. Deletions cut 6 bases from V and 3 bases from J, with 18 bases between. Germline V CDR1 and CDR2: SGHAT, FQDESV (reference sequence). CDR3 protein: CASSPTGLLIYEQYF. CDR3 sequence (DNA): TGTGCCAGCAGTCCTACCGGACTACTAATCTACGAGCAGTACTTC.

About this clone itself: Other DNA sequences in the same sample also yield this CDR3. This chain joins TRBV19 and TRBJ2-7; 7 bases align to TRBD1. V dropped 3 bases and J dropped 5; count of bases not matched to a gene: 10. CDR3 size: 15 residues. In germline, CDR1 is LNHDA, CDR2 SQIVND (reference sequence). In nucleotides, the CDR3 is TGTGCCAGTAGTATTCCGGGACAGAGGCCGAACGAGCAGTACTTC. It specifies CASSIPGQRPNEQYF.

This clone appeared a single time. The chain combines TRBV7-9 with TRBJ2-3; 9 positions agree with TRBD2. V was clipped by 2 bases and J by 7 bases; unmatched bases: 16. The CDR3 extends over 18 amino acids. The V gene's germline CDR1 is SEHNR and CDR2 FQNEAQ (reference sequence). The CDR3 sequence: CASSLPTRTGTSSYTQYF. CDR3 nucleotide sequence: TGTGCCAGCAGCTTACCAACCAGAACCGGGACTAGCTCCTATACGCAGTATTTT.

CDR3 region: CASSFSGGAVGTGELFF. As DNA, the CDR3 is TGCGCCAGCAGCTTTAGCGGGGGGGCAGTTGGCACCGGGGAGCTGTTTTTT. The rearrangement joins TRBV5-1 to TRBJ2-2, with TRBD2 identical over 11 bases. The CDR3 has 17 amino acids. The germline CDR1 and CDR2 sequences are SGHRS and YFSETQ. J was trimmed by 4 bases and V by 2 bases; bases with no gene match: 7.

The rearrangement links TRBV30 to TRBJ1-2; 12 bases line up with TRBD1. The CDR3 runs to 17 residues. Germline values: CDR1 GTSNPN, CDR2 SVGIG (reference sequence). Germline trimming cut 0 bases from V and 8 bases from J; bases unmatched to any gene: 13. The CDR3 DNA sequence: TGTGCCTGGAGTGTCCTCCGGGACAGGGGGCAATCAACCGGCTACACCTTC. This codes for CAWSVLRDRGQSTGYTF.

CDR3 nucleotide sequence: TGTGCCAGCAGCAACACAGGGGGCTTTGGGAATTCACCCCTCCACTTT. Translated: CASSNTGGFGNSPLHF. The rearrangement uses TRBV7-9 and TRBJ1-6; the match to TRBD1 covers 9 bases. This CDR3 is 16 amino acids long. The J segment lost 7 bases and the V segment lost 5 bases, leaving 9 bases of the junction unmatched. Germline V gene lookup returns CDR1 SEHNR and CDR2 FQNEAQ (reference sequence). Full variable domain (remainder filled in from reference TRBV7-9 and TRBJ1-6): DTGVSQNPRHKITKRGQNVTFRCDPISEHNRLYWYRQTLGQGPEFLTYFQNEAQLEKSRLLSDRFSAERPKGSFSTLEIQRTEQGDSAMYLCASSNTGGFGNSPLHFGNGTRLTVT.

J is TRBJ2-7 and V is TRBV29-1; no clear D. V dropped 7 bases and J dropped 0 bases, with 10 bases sitting between them. The CDR3 contains 12 residues. CDR1 and CDR2 from the germline V gene are SQVTM and ANQGSEA. CDR3 loop: CSGRTDSYEQYF. The CDR3 bases are TGCAGCGGGCGGACGGACTCCTACGAGCAGTACTTC.

As regards this clone: A much larger clone lies a single base off, so this may be a read error. Other nucleotide sequences from this sample produce the same CDR3. V gene TRBV4-1 combines with J gene TRBJ1-1, with D hard to call. This CDR3 is 14 amino acids long. Looked up from germline, CDR1 is MGHRA and CDR2 is YSYEKL. The chain's CDR3 is CASSQESLNTEAFF. DNA for the CDR3: TGCGCCAGCAGCCAAGAATCGCTGAACACTGAAGCCTTCTTT.

The chain has TRBV14 and TRBJ2-1; 11 bases match TRBD2. There are 15 residues in the CDR3. The junction had 7 bases not matched to a gene; V was cut back by 6 bases and J by 6 bases. CDR1 and CDR2 (germline): SGHDN, FVKESK. CDR3 nucleotides: TGTGCCAGCAGTGCACTAGCGGGAGTTCTCAATGAGCAGTTCTTC. It encodes CASSALAGVLNEQFF.

V is TRBV4-2 and J is TRBJ2-1, with 11 nucleotides matching TRBD2. In germline, CDR1 is LGHNA, CDR2 YNFKEQ. The V segment lost 0 bases and the J segment 7 bases; nucleotides outside the gene matches: 2. CDR3 size: 15 residues. The CDR3 spells CASSQELAGVNEQFF. The CDR3 DNA follows: TGTGCCAGCAGCCAAGAACTAGCGGGGGTAAATGAGCAGTTCTTC.